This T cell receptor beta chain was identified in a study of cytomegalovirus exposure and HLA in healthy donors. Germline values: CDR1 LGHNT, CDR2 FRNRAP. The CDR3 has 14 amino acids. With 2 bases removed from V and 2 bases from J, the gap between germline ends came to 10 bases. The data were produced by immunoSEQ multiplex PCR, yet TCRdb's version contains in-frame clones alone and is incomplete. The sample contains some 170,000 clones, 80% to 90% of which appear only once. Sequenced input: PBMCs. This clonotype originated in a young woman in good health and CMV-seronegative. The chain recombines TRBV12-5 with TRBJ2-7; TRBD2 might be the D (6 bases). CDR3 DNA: TGTGCTAGTGGTTTGAAGGGAGGTCCCTACGAGCAGTACTTC. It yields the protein CASGLKGGPYEQYF.